A single TCR beta chain is shown here with its context. Its matching antigen is unknown. Germline V gene data show CDR1 as SGHKS and CDR2 as YYEKEE (reference sequence). This CDR3 has 13 residues. The V gene lost 0 bases and the J gene lost 8 bases, with 11 bases spanning the gap. These data originate in a study of cytomegalovirus exposure and HLA in healthy donors. Study conclusions and caveats: Most TCR sequences were seen very rarely across donors, but some public TCRs occurred in many.

The study ran its PCR with 60 Vbeta and 13 Jbeta primers. Assay used: immunoSEQ multiplex PCR; TCRdb lists only in-frame clones, some missing. This sample has approximately 80,000 clones, with about 69% found just once. Material: PBMCs. The TCR sequence derives from a man aged 60 to 75 in good health and CMV-seronegative. V gene TRBV5-5 combines with J gene TRBJ1-2; possible D gene TRBD1, 5 bases. The CDR3 protein is CASSLVTVGGYTF. For the CDR3, the DNA is TGTGCCAGCAGCTTGGTGACAGTCGGGGGCTACACCTTC.